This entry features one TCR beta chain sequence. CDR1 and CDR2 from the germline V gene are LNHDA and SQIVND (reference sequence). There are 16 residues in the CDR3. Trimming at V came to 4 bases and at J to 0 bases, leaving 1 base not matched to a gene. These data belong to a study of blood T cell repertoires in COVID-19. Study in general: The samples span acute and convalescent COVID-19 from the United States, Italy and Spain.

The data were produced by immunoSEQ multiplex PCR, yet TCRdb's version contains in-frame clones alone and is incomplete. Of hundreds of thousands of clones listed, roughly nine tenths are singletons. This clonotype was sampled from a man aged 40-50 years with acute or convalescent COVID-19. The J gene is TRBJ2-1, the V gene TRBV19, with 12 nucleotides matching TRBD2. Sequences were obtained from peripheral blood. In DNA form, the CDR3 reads TGTGCCAGTAGTAGGACTAGCGGGGACTCCTACAATGAGCAGTTCTTC. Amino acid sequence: CASSRTSGDSYNEQFF.